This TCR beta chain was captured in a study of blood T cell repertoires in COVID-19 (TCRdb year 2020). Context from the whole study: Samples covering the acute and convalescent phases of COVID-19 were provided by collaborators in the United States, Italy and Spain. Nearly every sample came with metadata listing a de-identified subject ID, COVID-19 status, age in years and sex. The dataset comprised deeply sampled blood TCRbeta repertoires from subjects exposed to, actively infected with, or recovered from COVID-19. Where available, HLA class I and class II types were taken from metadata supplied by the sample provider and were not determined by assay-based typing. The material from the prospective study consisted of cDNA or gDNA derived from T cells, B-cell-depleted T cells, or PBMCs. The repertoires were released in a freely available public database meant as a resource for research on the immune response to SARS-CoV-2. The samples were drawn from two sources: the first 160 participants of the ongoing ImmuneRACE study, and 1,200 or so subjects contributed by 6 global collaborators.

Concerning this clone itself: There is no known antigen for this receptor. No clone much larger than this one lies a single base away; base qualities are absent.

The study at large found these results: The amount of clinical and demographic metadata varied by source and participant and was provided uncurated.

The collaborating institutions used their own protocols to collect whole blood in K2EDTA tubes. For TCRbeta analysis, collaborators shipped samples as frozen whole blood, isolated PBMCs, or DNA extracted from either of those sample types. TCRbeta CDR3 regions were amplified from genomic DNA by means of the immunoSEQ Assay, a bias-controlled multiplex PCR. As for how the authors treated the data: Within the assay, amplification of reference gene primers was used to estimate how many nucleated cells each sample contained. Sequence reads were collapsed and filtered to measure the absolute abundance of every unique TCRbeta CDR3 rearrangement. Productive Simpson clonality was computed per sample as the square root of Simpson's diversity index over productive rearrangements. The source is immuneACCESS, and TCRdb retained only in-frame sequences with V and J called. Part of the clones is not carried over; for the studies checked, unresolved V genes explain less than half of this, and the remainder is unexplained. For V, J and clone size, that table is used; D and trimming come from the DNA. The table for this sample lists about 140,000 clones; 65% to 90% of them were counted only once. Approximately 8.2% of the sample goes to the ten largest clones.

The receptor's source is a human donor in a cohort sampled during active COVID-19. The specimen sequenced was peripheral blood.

The CDR3 corresponds to CASSQVNEGGSSYNEQFF. The nucleotides are TGCGCCAGCAGCCAAGTGAATGAGGGAGGAAGCTCCTACAATGAGCAGTTCTTC. The chain is assembled from TRBV4-3 and TRBJ2-1, with a tentative D gene TRBD2 over 6 matching bases. For CDR1 and CDR2, the germline V gene lists LGHNA and YSLEER. From its cysteine to its phenylalanine, the CDR3 spans 18 amino acids. The DNA shown is the 54-base CDR3, in frame from base 1. V drops 1 base and J drops 0 bases, leaving 16 bases in between.